The rows below give T cell receptor beta chains drawn from one sample of a study of OX40 agonist ivuxolimab in advanced cancers. Sequencing used immunoSEQ multiplex PCR; TCRdb keeps in-frame clones, though not all of them. Here the sample spans about 59,000 clones, about 85% being singletons. The sample here was CD4+ or CD8+ T cells sorted from blood, taken in a trial of the OX40 agonist ivuxolimab. These receptors were obtained from an adult with an advanced solid tumor such as melanoma, head and neck, liver or kidney cancer. Each CDR3 is given with its conserved first and last residue. D genes are given only for firm matches. Size values are once, few and many counts, or a class for expanded clones, and some rows have none.

v_gene: TRBV27
d_gene: TRBD2
abundance: NA
len: 19
CDR3aa: CASSSPPRWREGQVETQYF

v_gene: TRBV7-2
d_gene: TRBD1
abundance: NA
len: 15
CDR3aa: CASSGTGGNNQPQHF

v_gene: TRBV12-5
d_gene: TRBD2
abundance: NA
len: 17
CDR3aa: CASGFGYRAGEVNEQFF

v_gene: TRBV28
d_gene: NA
abundance: NA
len: 12
CDR3aa: CASSSTGWEQYF

v_gene: TRBV7-2
d_gene: TRBD2
abundance: NA
len: 15
CDR3aa: CASRPGLARQETQYF

v_gene: TRBV7-9
d_gene: NA
abundance: NA
len: 12
CDR3aa: CASSFNTDTQYF

v_gene: TRBV28
d_gene: NA
abundance: NA
len: 11
CDR3aa: CASRVLYEQYF

v_gene: TRBV7-2
d_gene: NA
abundance: NA
len: 12
CDR3aa: CASSSYRVGYTF

v_gene: TRBV5-6
d_gene: TRBD2
abundance: NA
len: 17
CDR3aa: CASSLGLAGVLRVEQFF

v_gene: TRBV6-4
d_gene: TRBD1
abundance: NA
len: 14
CDR3aa: CASRRDRAGGELFF

v_gene: TRBV9
d_gene: NA
abundance: few
len: 13
CDR3aa: CASSPNAVGELFF

v_gene: TRBV2
d_gene: NA
abundance: NA
len: 13
CDR3aa: CASRGTQAYEQYF

v_gene: TRBV27
d_gene: TRBD2
abundance: NA
len: 14
CDR3aa: CASSTSGATYEQYF

v_gene: TRBV12-1
d_gene: NA
abundance: NA
len: 15
CDR3aa: CASSCPRHPQETQYF